This passage covers 7 T cell receptor beta chains from one sample sequenced in a study of blood T cell repertoires in COVID-19. Profiling relied on immunoSEQ multiplex PCR, and the TCRdb table lists in-frame clones only, not all of them. The sample has approximately 240,000 clones; roughly four fifths are singletons. Sequenced material: peripheral blood. These receptors came from a woman in her 30s who had recovered from COVID-19.

The gene calls are TRBV28 and TRBJ1-6, with TRBD1 matching 8 bases. V lost 5 bases to trimming and J lost 6 bases; unmatched junction nucleotides: 12. CDR1 and CDR2 (germline): MDHEN, SYDVKM. This CDR3 contains 17 residues. In nucleotides, the CDR3 is TGTGCCAGCAGTCTCTGGACAGGGAAACTAAGTAATTCACCCCTCCACTTT. This translates into CASSLWTGKLSNSPLHF.

The DNA for the CDR3 is TGTGCCAGCAGTTTTTCGGACTTATACACAGATACGCAGTATTTT. Protein: CASSFSDLYTDTQYF. The chain couples TRBV11-2 to TRBJ2-3; weak D call: TRBD2 (5 bases). The CDR3 extends over 15 amino acids. CDR1 is SGHAT, CDR2 FQNNGV, per germline. Trimming stripped 6 bases from V and 2 bases from J, with 15 bases between. Together with reference TRBV11-2 and TRBJ2-3, the CDR3 gives the full variable domain: EAGVAQSPRYKIIEKRQSVAFWCNPISGHATLYWYQQILGQGPKLLIQFQNNGVVDDSQLPKDRFSAERLKGVDSTLKIQPAKLEDSAVYLCASSFSDLYTDTQYFGPGTRLTVL.

The chain is built from TRBV2 and TRBJ1-4, with 7 bases fitting TRBD1. V trimming: 6 bases; J trimming: 4 bases; junction bases outside the gene matches: 2. CDR1 and CDR2 from the germline V gene are SNHLY and FYNNEI. This CDR3 spans 13 amino acids. The CDR3 DNA reads TGTGCCAGCAGGTCAGGGGGTAATGAAAAACTGTTTTTT. It specifies CASRSGGNEKLFF.

V usage is TRBV3-1 (or the pseudogene TRBV3-2) and J usage is TRBJ2-2; no firm D call. The CDR3 loop spans 14 amino acids. The V gene's germline CDR1 is LGHDT and CDR2 YNNKEL (reference sequence). Trimming cost V 2 bases and J 4 bases, with 8 bases left between them. The CDR3 bases are TGTGCCAGCAGCCAAAACTTAGTCACCGGGGAGCTGTTTTTT. It codes for CASSQNLVTGELFF.

The rearrangement uses TRBV29-1 and TRBJ1-4; no definite D call. The CDR3 has 11 residues. The V gene's germline CDR1 is SQVTM and CDR2 ANQGSEA. V was trimmed by 6 bases and J by 7 bases, leaving 9 bases between them. CDR3 bases: TGCAGCGTCCGGGAGGGTGAAAAACTGTTTTTT. Its protein product is CSVREGEKLFF.

The V and J genes are TRBV3-1 (or the pseudogene TRBV3-2) and TRBJ2-3, with TRBD2 matching over 7 bases. The CDR3 loop spans 17 amino acids. V lost 2 bases and J lost 6; bases outside the gene matches: 14. In germline, CDR1 is LGHDT, CDR2 YNNKEL (reference sequence). The DNA of the CDR3 is TGTGCCAGCAGCCAAATGGGAGCAGCGCGGGAGATGGATACGCAGTATTTT. This gives the protein CASSQMGAAREMDTQYF.

CDR3 loop: CASSQELRTSVIYEQYF. The CDR3 DNA sequence: TGCGCCAGCAGCCAAGAACTGAGGACTAGCGTTATCTACGAGCAGTACTTC. The chain joins TRBV4-1 to TRBJ2-7; TRBD2 matches at 9 bases. The V gene end was trimmed by 0 bases and the J gene end by 3 bases; junction bases not matched to a gene: 9. CDR1 is MGHRA and CDR2 is YSYEKL in the germline V gene. The CDR3 has 17 amino acids.